This TCR beta chain was captured by sequencing in a study of shared clonotypes between healthy human individuals. Deep-level settings were used for running the assay. Every immunoSEQ plate was one replicate of a subset's evenly spread DNA. TCRdb keeps only in-frame clones here, not all; method: immunoSEQ multiplex PCR. Among around 700,000 clones listed, around 78% were seen once. CD4+ cells yielded CD45RA+ naive and CD45RA-negative memory subsets. As concerns this clone: Its antigen remains unknown.

The CDR3 runs to 14 residues. The V gene lost 4 bases and the J gene lost 0 bases, with 11 bases spanning the gap. Germline V lookup: CDR1 SGHRS, CDR2 YFSETQ. Study conclusions and caveats: Sorted-subset sequencing was shown by rarefaction to be incomplete despite large depth.

The chain uses TRBV5-1 and TRBJ2-7, with D perhaps matching TRBD1 or TRBD2 (5 bases each). The sequencing sample was made of memory CD4+ T cells sorted from blood. The subset: CD45RA-negative fraction. This receptor was taken from a woman between 25 and 40 years old in good health. CDR3: CASSIRDHSYEQYF. The DNA of the CDR3 is TGCGCCAGCAGCATCCGGGACCACTCCTACGAGCAGTACTTC.